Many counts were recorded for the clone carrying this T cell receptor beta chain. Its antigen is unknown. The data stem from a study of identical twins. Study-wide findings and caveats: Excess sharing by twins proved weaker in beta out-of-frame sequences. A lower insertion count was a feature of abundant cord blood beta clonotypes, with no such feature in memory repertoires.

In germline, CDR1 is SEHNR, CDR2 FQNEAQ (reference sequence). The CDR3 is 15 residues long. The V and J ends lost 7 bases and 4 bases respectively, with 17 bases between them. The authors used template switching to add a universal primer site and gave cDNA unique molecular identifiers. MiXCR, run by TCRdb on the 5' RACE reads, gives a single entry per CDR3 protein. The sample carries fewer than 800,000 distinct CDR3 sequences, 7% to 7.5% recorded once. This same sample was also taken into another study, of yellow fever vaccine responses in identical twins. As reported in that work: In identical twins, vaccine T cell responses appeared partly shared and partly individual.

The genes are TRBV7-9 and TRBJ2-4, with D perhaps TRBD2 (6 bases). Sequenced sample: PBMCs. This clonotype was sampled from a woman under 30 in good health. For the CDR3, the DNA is TGTGCCAGCACCTTTTTGGAGGAGGGGAAAAACATTCAGTACTTC. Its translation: CASTFLEEGKNIQYF.